This is a list of T cell receptor beta chains from one sample in a study of shared clonotypes between healthy human individuals. Assay used: immunoSEQ multiplex PCR; TCRdb lists only in-frame clones, some missing. The sample records millions of clones, approximately 94% being singletons. Specimen: naive CD4+ T cells sorted from blood. The receptor set was obtained from a man younger than 35 in good health. Both conserved end residues are part of each CDR3. D genes are given only for firm matches. For some rows the clone size is stated as once, few or many, or as a class when expanded; others skip it.

D gene | J gene | clone size | V gene | CDR3 DNA | CDR3 protein
. | TRBJ2-7 | . | TRBV4-3 | TGCGCCAGCAGCCTTGGGGCCAAGGGGGGCGAGCAGTACTTC | CASSLGAKGGEQYF
. | TRBJ1-1 | . | TRBV6-1 | TGTGCCAGCACCACCATATCGGGTAACACTGAAGCTTTCTTT | CASTTISGNTEAFF
. | TRBJ2-5 | . | TRBV29-1 | TGCAGCGTTGAAAACCCCTCCCGTCAGGAACAAGAGACCCAGTACTTC | CSVENPSRQEQETQYF
. | TRBJ1-2 | once | TRBV10-3 | TGTGCCATCAGTGAGTTCGACGGATCCAACTATGGCTACACCTTC | CAISEFDGSNYGYTF
. | TRBJ1-2 | . | TRBV6-6 | TGTGCCAGCAGTTACGGTCGGGGGGCGGAAGGCTACACCTTC | CASSYGRGAEGYTF
. | TRBJ2-7 | . | TRBV5-1 | TGCGCCAGCAGCTTGGAGGCAGCCCCAGAAGTCTCCTACGAGCAGTACTTC | CASSLEAAPEVSYEQYF
TRBD1 | TRBJ1-4 | . | TRBV19 | TGTGCCAGTAGTATGGGGACAGGAGAAAATGAAAAACTGTTTTTT | CASSMGTGENEKLFF
. | TRBJ2-5 | . | TRBV5-1 | TGCGCCAGCAGCCCCGGGCCGAAAGAGACCCAGTACTTC | CASSPGPKETQYF
. | TRBJ2-2 | few | TRBV2 | TGTGCCAGCAGCACCGCCGGGGAGCTGTTTTTT | CASSTAGELFF
. | TRBJ2-1 | . | TRBV6-4 | TGTGCCAGCAGCGGCCAACGGAACAATGAGCAGTTCTTC | CASSGQRNNEQFF
. | TRBJ1-2 | . | TRBV6-1 | TGTGCCAGCAGTGAAGTGGGGGGGGGACCGGCTAATGGCTACACCTTC | CASSEVGGGPANGYTF
. | TRBJ1-5 | . | TRBV18 | TGTGCCAGCTCTCCGGATGGGGTTAATCAGCCCCAGCATTTT | CASSPDGVNQPQHF